The rows below give T cell receptor beta chains drawn from one sample of a study of OX40 agonist ivuxolimab in advanced cancers. The assay was immunoSEQ multiplex PCR, and TCRdb's table has in-frame clones only and misses some. The sample includes 55,000 to 90,000 clones, 86% seen only once; the top ten take 2.8%. This material consisted of CD4+ or CD8+ T cells sorted from blood, taken in a trial of the OX40 agonist ivuxolimab. The source is an adult with an advanced solid tumor such as melanoma, head and neck, liver or kidney cancer. Each CDR3 is given with its conserved first and last residue. The D gene is left open where the match is weak. Clone size is not always given. Where it is, it says once, few, many or a class for expanded clones.

CDR3 DNA: TGCGCCAGCAGCTTGGAGATCCCCTGGCAGCCCCAGCATTTT
CDR3 protein: CASSLEIPWQPQHF
clone size: NA
D gene: NA
V gene: TRBV5-1
J gene: TRBJ1-5

CDR3 DNA: TGTGCCAGCAGTGTGGGGGGAGCGCGCGATCAGCCCCAGCATTTT
CDR3 protein: CASSVGGARDQPQHF
clone size: NA
D gene: NA
V gene: TRBV6-1
J gene: TRBJ1-5

CDR3 DNA: TGTGCCAGCAGGGCGGGCCCGGCGCGCGAGCAGTACTTC
CDR3 protein: CASRAGPAREQYF
clone size: NA
D gene: NA
V gene: TRBV2
J gene: TRBJ2-7

CDR3 DNA: TGTGCCAGCTCACCGTCACAGGGTTGGGTGAACACTGAAGCTTTCTTT
CDR3 protein: CASSPSQGWVNTEAFF
clone size: NA
D gene: NA
V gene: TRBV18
J gene: TRBJ1-1

CDR3 DNA: TGTGCCAGCAGCCATCGACTAGCGGGGGGTGGGGACGAGCAGTACTTC
CDR3 protein: CASSHRLAGGGDEQYF
clone size: NA
D gene: TRBD2
V gene: TRBV7-2
J gene: TRBJ2-7

CDR3 DNA: TGTGCCAGCAGTGCGACAGGGGTCTTCTCCTATAATTCACCCCTCCACTTT
CDR3 protein: CASSATGVFSYNSPLHF
clone size: NA
D gene: TRBD1
V gene: TRBV25-1
J gene: TRBJ1-6

CDR3 DNA: TGTGCCAGCAGCAAAGGACAGATGGGGCCTGAAGCTTTCTTT
CDR3 protein: CASSKGQMGPEAFF
clone size: NA
D gene: NA
V gene: TRBV7-2
J gene: TRBJ1-1

CDR3 DNA: TGTGCCAGCAGCTTTGGACAGGGGGCGGCCTACGAGCAGTACTTC
CDR3 protein: CASSFGQGAAYEQYF
clone size: NA
D gene: TRBD1
V gene: TRBV11-3
J gene: TRBJ2-7

CDR3 DNA: TGTGCCAGTAGGGGGGTGGACCAAGAGACCCAGTACTTC
CDR3 protein: CASRGVDQETQYF
clone size: NA
D gene: NA
V gene: TRBV19
J gene: TRBJ2-5

CDR3 DNA: TGTGCCAGCAGCTTGGGGATAGCGGGGGGACACACCTACGAGCAGTACTTC
CDR3 protein: CASSLGIAGGHTYEQYF
clone size: once
D gene: TRBD2
V gene: TRBV5-4
J gene: TRBJ2-7

CDR3 DNA: TGTGCCAGTACGAGCGGGGGGGGATCAAATCAGCCCCAGCATTTT
CDR3 protein: CASTSGGGSNQPQHF
clone size: NA
D gene: NA
V gene: TRBV19
J gene: TRBJ1-5

CDR3 DNA: TGCGCCAGCAGCTTGGCGGGAGCGCCCGACAGGGACACAGATACGCAGTATTTT
CDR3 protein: CASSLAGAPDRDTDTQYF
clone size: NA
D gene: NA
V gene: TRBV5-1
J gene: TRBJ2-3

CDR3 DNA: TGTGCCAGCAGCTTTGGGGGCGGGTTAAAGCACACTGAAGCTTTCTTT
CDR3 protein: CASSFGGGLKHTEAFF
clone size: once
D gene: NA
V gene: TRBV12-1
J gene: TRBJ1-1

CDR3 DNA: TGTGCCACCAGCAGAGACCCCGGGACAGGGGGCAATCAGCCCCAGCATTTT
CDR3 protein: CATSRDPGTGGNQPQHF
clone size: NA
D gene: TRBD1
V gene: TRBV15
J gene: TRBJ1-5

CDR3 DNA: TGTGCCAGCAGCTCCCCGGAAAGCGACTATGGCTACACCTTC
CDR3 protein: CASSSPESDYGYTF
clone size: NA
D gene: NA
V gene: TRBV13
J gene: TRBJ1-2

CDR3 DNA: TGTGCCAGCAGGGGGGGAACCAATCAGCCCCAGCATTTT
CDR3 protein: CASRGGTNQPQHF
clone size: NA
D gene: NA
V gene: TRBV28
J gene: TRBJ1-5

CDR3 DNA: TGTGCCAGCAGCTTAAGGGGGAGGGGGCAAGAGACCCAGTACTTC
CDR3 protein: CASSLRGRGQETQYF
clone size: NA
D gene: NA
V gene: TRBV7-3
J gene: TRBJ2-5

CDR3 DNA: TGTGCCAGCAGCTTGGGGAGAGGACAGGGGGTCTTGGATACGCAGTATTTT
CDR3 protein: CASSLGRGQGVLDTQYF
clone size: NA
D gene: TRBD1
V gene: TRBV7-3
J gene: TRBJ2-3

CDR3 DNA: TGTGCCAGCAGCTTGGCCATGAGGGACGAGCAGTACTTC
CDR3 protein: CASSLAMRDEQYF
clone size: NA
D gene: NA
V gene: TRBV5-6
J gene: TRBJ2-7

CDR3 DNA: TGTGCCAGCTCACCAGCGGGAGGGACCTATGGCTACACCTTC
CDR3 protein: CASSPAGGTYGYTF
clone size: NA
D gene: NA
V gene: TRBV18
J gene: TRBJ1-2

CDR3 DNA: TGCGCCAGCAGCTCGCCGCAGGGGGAGGATGGCTACACCTTC
CDR3 protein: CASSSPQGEDGYTF
clone size: NA
D gene: TRBD1
V gene: TRBV5-1
J gene: TRBJ1-2

CDR3 DNA: TGTGCCAGCAGCTTAGCGTCCTTCAGCTCCTACGAGCAGTACTTC
CDR3 protein: CASSLASFSSYEQYF
clone size: NA
D gene: NA
V gene: TRBV7-6
J gene: TRBJ2-7

CDR3 DNA: TGTGCCATCAGTGAGAGATTGCTAGCGGGGGGCATCAACACCGGGGAGCTGTTTTTT
CDR3 protein: CAISERLLAGGINTGELFF
clone size: NA
D gene: TRBD2
V gene: TRBV10-3
J gene: TRBJ2-2

CDR3 DNA: TGTGCCAGCAGTTACTCGGGGCTAGATGGCACAGATACGCAGTATTTT
CDR3 protein: CASSYSGLDGTDTQYF
clone size: NA
D gene: NA
V gene: TRBV6-5
J gene: TRBJ2-3

CDR3 DNA: TGTGCCTGGAGTCAGCAGCAAGAGCAGTACTTC
CDR3 protein: CAWSQQQEQYF
clone size: NA
D gene: NA
V gene: TRBV30
J gene: TRBJ2-7

CDR3 DNA: TGTGCCAGCAGCCAACGACGGGACGGGACCTACGAGCAGTACTTC
CDR3 protein: CASSQRRDGTYEQYF
clone size: once
D gene: NA
V gene: TRBV11-1
J gene: TRBJ2-7

CDR3 DNA: TGTGCCAGCGACCGGGAGGGCTTTCTATCCTACGAGCAGTACTTC
CDR3 protein: CASDREGFLSYEQYF
clone size: NA
D gene: TRBD2
V gene: TRBV10-3
J gene: TRBJ2-7

CDR3 DNA: TGTGCCTGGACCCGGCCCTACGAGCAGTACTTC
CDR3 protein: CAWTRPYEQYF
clone size: NA
D gene: NA
V gene: TRBV30
J gene: TRBJ2-7

CDR3 DNA: TGTGCCAGCACCTCCCCCGGCGGGAACACTGAAGCTTTCTTT
CDR3 protein: CASTSPGGNTEAFF
clone size: NA
D gene: NA
V gene: TRBV28
J gene: TRBJ1-1

CDR3 DNA: TGTGCCAGCAGTCGGACAGGGTTTGAAGAGCAGTACTTC
CDR3 protein: CASSRTGFEEQYF
clone size: NA
D gene: TRBD1
V gene: TRBV7-9
J gene: TRBJ2-7

CDR3 DNA: TGTGCCAGCAGGGGGACGACAAGTGGGCCCCAGCATTTT
CDR3 protein: CASRGTTSGPQHF
clone size: NA
D gene: NA
V gene: TRBV2
J gene: TRBJ1-5

CDR3 DNA: TGTGCCAGCAGCTTAGTGGGACAGGGATATTCACCCCTCCACTTT
CDR3 protein: CASSLVGQGYSPLHF
clone size: NA
D gene: TRBD1
V gene: TRBV11-3
J gene: TRBJ1-6

CDR3 DNA: TGCGCCAGCAGCTTGTCAGGAAGACCTAATGAAAAACTGTTTTTT
CDR3 protein: CASSLSGRPNEKLFF
clone size: NA
D gene: NA
V gene: TRBV5-1
J gene: TRBJ1-4

CDR3 DNA: TGTGCCAGCAGCTTAGAAGGGGGACGCGAAGCTTTCTTT
CDR3 protein: CASSLEGGREAFF
clone size: once
D gene: NA
V gene: TRBV7-2
J gene: TRBJ1-1

CDR3 DNA: TGTGCCAGTAGTACAAGACAGGCTAACTATGGCTACACCTTC
CDR3 protein: CASSTRQANYGYTF
clone size: NA
D gene: NA
V gene: TRBV19
J gene: TRBJ1-2

CDR3 DNA: TGTGCCAGCAGCCGAGGCTACGGACAGCGCTATGGCTACACCTTC
CDR3 protein: CASSRGYGQRYGYTF
clone size: NA
D gene: NA
V gene: TRBV5-5
J gene: TRBJ1-2

CDR3 DNA: TGTGCCAGCAGCCCCCCCGGGACGGCATATAATTCACCCCTCCACTTT
CDR3 protein: CASSPPGTAYNSPLHF
clone size: NA
D gene: NA
V gene: TRBV25-1
J gene: TRBJ1-6

CDR3 DNA: TGTGCCAGCAGCCGGGGGGTGAACACTGAAGCTTTCTTT
CDR3 protein: CASSRGVNTEAFF
clone size: NA
D gene: NA
V gene: TRBV7-3
J gene: TRBJ1-1

CDR3 DNA: TGTGCCAGCAGCACCCCCTCGGGGGCTGGGGCCAACGTCCTGACTTTC
CDR3 protein: CASSTPSGAGANVLTF
clone size: NA
D gene: NA
V gene: TRBV28
J gene: TRBJ2-6

CDR3 DNA: TGTGCCAGCAGCTCCGGGACAGGGGTCGGGGAGCTGTTTTTT
CDR3 protein: CASSSGTGVGELFF
clone size: NA
D gene: TRBD1
V gene: TRBV7-2
J gene: TRBJ2-2

CDR3 DNA: TGTGCCAGCAGACGGGACCGAGACTATGGCTACACCTTC
CDR3 protein: CASRRDRDYGYTF
clone size: few
D gene: NA
V gene: TRBV2
J gene: TRBJ1-2